The rows below give T cell receptor beta chains drawn from one sample of a study of control samples from healthy donors and cancer patients. TCRdb keeps only in-frame clones here, not all; method: immunoSEQ multiplex PCR. Seen here are approximately 84,000 clones, around 92% observed once, and the top ten hold 15% to 18%. Sequencing was carried out using blood. Receptors were obtained from a man younger than 45 in good health. The CDR3 runs from the conserved cysteine through the conserved F or W. Fields, in order: J gene, V gene, clone size, CDR3 length, D gene, CDR3 DNA, CDR3 protein. A D gene is named only where the DNA matches it firmly. Clone size, where shown, is once, few, many, or a class for clones that have expanded.

J: TRBJ1-4
V: TRBV18
size: .
length: 11
D: .
DNA: TGTGCCAGCGCCGGGGGCGAAAAACTGTTTTTT
CDR3: CASAGGEKLFF

J: TRBJ2-3
V: TRBV12-3/TRBV12-4
size: .
length: 13
D: .
DNA: TGTGCCAGCAGTTTACTCAGTGGGGATACGCAGTATTTT
CDR3: CASSLLSGDTQYF

J: TRBJ1-1
V: TRBV18
size: .
length: 16
D: .
DNA: TGTGCCAGCTCACAAAGGCGGGGGGTCGGTAAGCCTGAAGCTTTCTTT
CDR3: CASSQRRGVGKPEAFF

J: TRBJ2-3
V: TRBV12-3/TRBV12-4
size: .
length: 13
D: TRBD2
DNA: TGTGCCAGCAGGCCAACTAGCGCAGATACGCAGTATTTT
CDR3: CASRPTSADTQYF

J: TRBJ2-3
V: TRBV19
size: once
length: 16
D: .
DNA: TGTGCCAGTAGTATTCACACAGGAGGACTCACAGATACGCAGTATTTT
CDR3: CASSIHTGGLTDTQYF

J: TRBJ1-2
V: TRBV3-1/TRBV3-2
size: once
length: 13
D: .
DNA: TGTGCCAGCAGCCAACAAGAGAACTATGGCTACACCTTC
CDR3: CASSQQENYGYTF

J: TRBJ1-4
V: TRBV18
size: .
length: 14
D: TRBD1
DNA: TGTGCCAGCTCACCCCGGGACAGAGTGGAAAAACTGTTTTTT
CDR3: CASSPRDRVEKLFF

J: TRBJ2-5
V: TRBV27
size: .
length: 16
D: .
DNA: TGTGCCAGCAGTAAAGGGGGCCTTAGCGGGCAAGAGACCCAGTACTTC
CDR3: CASSKGGLSGQETQYF

J: TRBJ1-4
V: TRBV5-1
size: .
length: 17
D: .
DNA: TGCGCCAGCAGCCCGGGACGGTCCACAAACCCAAATGAAAAACTGTTTTTT
CDR3: CASSPGRSTNPNEKLFF

J: TRBJ1-4
V: TRBV15
size: .
length: 13
D: .
DNA: TGTGCCACCCGGGATTCGGACAATGAAAAACTGTTTTTT
CDR3: CATRDSDNEKLFF

J: TRBJ1-6
V: TRBV5-6
size: .
length: 14
D: .
DNA: TGTGCCAGCAGCTTGGGGGACGGGGATTCACCCCTCCACTTT
CDR3: CASSLGDGDSPLHF

J: TRBJ1-3
V: TRBV4-3
size: .
length: 15
D: .
DNA: TGCGCCAGCAGCCAAGGGGAATTCTCTGGAAACACCATATATTTT
CDR3: CASSQGEFSGNTIYF

J: TRBJ2-1
V: TRBV28
size: .
length: 16
D: .
DNA: TGTGCCAGCAGTTTATTGGTGGCAGGGACCTACAATGAGCAGTTCTTC
CDR3: CASSLLVAGTYNEQFF

J: TRBJ1-2
V: TRBV7-6
size: .
length: 15
D: .
DNA: TGTGCCAGCAGCTTAGGGTCGGAGGGGTACTATGGCTACACCTTC
CDR3: CASSLGSEGYYGYTF

J: TRBJ1-1
V: TRBV28
size: .
length: 15
D: TRBD1
DNA: TGTGCCAGCATTCCTGCGGGACAGCTGAACACTGAAGCTTTCTTT
CDR3: CASIPAGQLNTEAFF

J: TRBJ2-7
V: TRBV5-1
size: .
length: 14
D: .
DNA: TGCGCCAGTTCACCGGCAGGGGAGGTCTACGAGCAGTACTTC
CDR3: CASSPAGEVYEQYF

J: TRBJ2-5
V: TRBV7-6
size: .
length: 17
D: TRBD2
DNA: TGTGCCAGCAGCTTATTCCAAACTAGCGGGAGTAAGGAGACCCAGTACTTC
CDR3: CASSLFQTSGSKETQYF

J: TRBJ1-2
V: TRBV18
size: .
length: 15
D: TRBD1
DNA: TGTGCCAGCTCACCACCAAAAGACAGGGTGTATGGCTACACCTTC
CDR3: CASSPPKDRVYGYTF

J: TRBJ2-5
V: TRBV2
size: .
length: 11
D: .
DNA: TGTGCCAGCAGTGGGTTGGAGACCCAGTACTTC
CDR3: CASSGLETQYF

J: TRBJ2-7
V: TRBV7-6
size: .
length: 16
D: TRBD2
DNA: TGTGCCAGCAGCCCTCGGTTAGCGGGGGGCAACTACGAGCAGTACTTC
CDR3: CASSPRLAGGNYEQYF

J: TRBJ2-5
V: TRBV2
size: .
length: 14
D: TRBD2
DNA: TGTGCCAGCACCAAGGGACTAGCGGGGGAGACCCAGTACTTC
CDR3: CASTKGLAGETQYF

J: TRBJ2-7
V: TRBV5-1
size: .
length: 11
D: .
DNA: TGCGCCAGCAGAAATGGATACGAGCAGTACTTC
CDR3: CASRNGYEQYF

J: TRBJ2-6
V: TRBV15
size: .
length: 17
D: .
DNA: TGTGCCACCAGTCGATCCGGACGGCCCTCTGGGGCCAACGTCCTGACTTTC
CDR3: CATSRSGRPSGANVLTF

J: TRBJ2-6
V: TRBV7-9
size: .
length: 18
D: .
DNA: TGTGCCAGCAGCTTAGTTCTCGGCAGGAGCTCTGGGGCCAACGTCCTGACTTTC
CDR3: CASSLVLGRSSGANVLTF

J: TRBJ2-1
V: TRBV11-3
size: .
length: 16
D: TRBD2
DNA: TGTGCCAGCAGCTTAGAAGGAGCGGGGGGGAAGAATGAGCAGTTCTTC
CDR3: CASSLEGAGGKNEQFF

J: TRBJ2-7
V: TRBV18
size: .
length: 13
D: .
DNA: TGTGCCAGCTCACCACAGGGCGACTACGAGCAGTACTTC
CDR3: CASSPQGDYEQYF

J: TRBJ1-2
V: TRBV5-4
size: .
length: 15
D: TRBD1
DNA: TGTGCCAGCAGCACCGGACAGGGGGCGAACTATGGCTACACCTTC
CDR3: CASSTGQGANYGYTF

J: TRBJ1-1
V: TRBV6-2/TRBV6-3
size: .
length: 17
D: TRBD1
DNA: TGTGCCAGCAGTTACACCCTTGAGGGGGCCATGAACACTGAAGCTTTCTTT
CDR3: CASSYTLEGAMNTEAFF

J: TRBJ2-5
V: TRBV19
size: .
length: 15
D: .
DNA: TGTGCCAGTAGTATGGCACAGGGTAGCGGAGAGACCCAGTACTTC
CDR3: CASSMAQGSGETQYF

J: TRBJ2-2
V: TRBV19
size: .
length: 15
D: TRBD1
DNA: TGTGCCAGTACCATTCAGACAGGGAGTCCCCGGGAGCTGTTTTTT
CDR3: CASTIQTGSPRELFF

J: TRBJ2-4
V: TRBV19
size: .
length: 17
D: .
DNA: TGTGCTAGTAGTTACTCCGGGCCCCACGGCGCCAAAAACATTCAGTACTTC
CDR3: CASSYSGPHGAKNIQYF

J: TRBJ1-1
V: TRBV19
size: .
length: 14
D: .
DNA: TGTGCCAGTAGTATCTCGGGCGAGGGCACTGAAGCTTTCTTT
CDR3: CASSISGEGTEAFF